This T cell receptor beta chain was obtained from a study of T cells after posttransplantation cyclophosphamide. This clone was seen at least ten times. The target antigen is unknown. The same CDR3 is also encoded by other DNA sequences in this sample. TCRdb's copy holds only in-frame clones and misses some; the assay was immunoSEQ multiplex PCR. The sample offers over 35,000 clones and no singletons, the top ten holding roughly 2.3%. Peripheral blood was collected from the related graft donor on the marrow donation day. Per germline, CDR1 MRHNA and CDR2 SNTAGT. The CDR3 runs to 16 residues. V trimming: 3 bases; J trimming: 0 bases; junction bases outside the gene matches: 1. Study findings and constraints: Recipient CMV seropositivity and CMV reactivation strongly tracked TRB clonality.

Material: PBMCs. The clonotype originates from a man in his forties or fifties in good health, CMV-negative, and a related stem cell transplant donor. The chain carries TRBV6-4 and TRBJ2-3; 12 nucleotides line up with TRBD2. Here the CDR3 reads CASSEGLAGSTDTQYF. CDR3 nucleotide sequence: TGTGCCAGCAGTGAGGGACTAGCGGGTAGCACAGATACGCAGTATTTT.